This is a list of T cell receptor beta chains from one sample in a study of shared clonotypes between healthy human individuals. TCRdb keeps only in-frame clones here, not all; method: immunoSEQ multiplex PCR. The sample holds hundreds of thousands of clones, over 90% seen once. What was sequenced was naive CD8+ T cells sorted from blood. These receptor sequences come from a man aged 25-40 years in good health. Each CDR3 is given with its conserved first and last residue. The D gene is left open where the match is weak. Clone size is shown for a subset of rows, as once, few, many or a class of expanded clone.

length	D	V	J	size	DNA	CDR3
14	-	TRBV19	TRBJ2-7	-	TGTGCCAGTGCGCCCCGGGGTCCTATCTACGAGCAGTACTTC	CASAPRGPIYEQYF
15	TRBD2	TRBV7-9	TRBJ2-7	-	TGTGCCAGCAGCTTATTTGGCGGGAGGGATTACGAGCAGTACTTC	CASSLFGGRDYEQYF
14	-	TRBV2	TRBJ1-1	-	TGTGCCAGCACACAGGGCAGTTTGAACACTGAAGCTTTCTTT	CASTQGSLNTEAFF
14	-	TRBV10-3	TRBJ2-7	-	TGTGCCATCAGTGGCCGGACCTCCTTAGAAGAGCAGTACTTC	CAISGRTSLEEQYF
15	-	TRBV2	TRBJ2-3	-	TGTGCCAGCAGTGAAGCGACCTCTCCGGGGTATACGCAGTATTTT	CASSEATSPGYTQYF
13	-	TRBV30	TRBJ2-7	-	TGTGCCTGGAGTGCCGGTCAGGACTACGAGCAGTACTTC	CAWSAGQDYEQYF
15	-	TRBV5-6	TRBJ2-3	-	TGTGCCAGCAAGGATGGCGGGATGGTCACAGATACGCAGTATTTT	CASKDGGMVTDTQYF
12	-	TRBV5-6	TRBJ2-3	-	TGTGCCAGCAGCTTGCGGGATGGGGCGCAGTATTTT	CASSLRDGAQYF
16	TRBD2	TRBV9	TRBJ2-3	-	TGTGCCAGCAGCCCCCGACTAGCGAGTAGCACAGATACGCAGTATTTT	CASSPRLASSTDTQYF
13	-	TRBV19	TRBJ2-5	-	TGTGCCAGTAGTAAGCCCTTTCTGGAGACCCAGTACTTC	CASSKPFLETQYF
13	TRBD1	TRBV27	TRBJ2-1	-	TGTGCCAGCAGTCCCGGGACAGGTCGGGAGCAGTTCTTC	CASSPGTGREQFF
15	-	TRBV15	TRBJ2-1	-	TGTGCCACCAGCAGAGATGCCCATCCCCGGAATGAGCAGTTCTTC	CATSRDAHPRNEQFF
14	-	TRBV9	TRBJ2-5	-	TGTGCCAGCAGCTTCAGGGACAACCAAGAGACCCAGTACTTC	CASSFRDNQETQYF
15	-	TRBV7-2	TRBJ2-7	-	TGTGCCAGCAGCTCCGAAGCGGGTCTCTCCTACGAGCAGTACTTC	CASSSEAGLSYEQYF
14	-	TRBV5-6	TRBJ2-7	-	TGTGCCAGCAGCTTTGGGTTACCTGTACGCGAGCAGTACTTC	CASSFGLPVREQYF
14	TRBD1	TRBV27	TRBJ1-1	-	TGTGCCAGCAGTCTCCAGACAGGGCACGCTGAAGCTTTCTTT	CASSLQTGHAEAFF
14	-	TRBV6-1	TRBJ2-7	-	TGTGCCAGCAGTGAAGGACGGCTGACCTACGAGCAGTACTTC	CASSEGRLTYEQYF
16	TRBD1	TRBV27	TRBJ1-4	-	TGTGCCAGCAGACAACGACAGGGAAGTACTAATGAAAAACTGTTTTTT	CASRQRQGSTNEKLFF
12	-	TRBV11-2	TRBJ2-7	-	TGTGCCAGCAGCTCGAGCTCCTACGAGCAGTACTTC	CASSSSSYEQYF
15	-	TRBV30	TRBJ2-2	-	TGTGCCTGGAGTCAGGAGGGCCTGGACACCGGGGAGCTGTTTTTT	CAWSQEGLDTGELFF
15	TRBD2	TRBV18	TRBJ2-1	-	TGTGCCAGCTCACTGTACGGGACTAGCGGGCCCGAGCAGTTCTTC	CASSLYGTSGPEQFF
10	-	TRBV10-1	TRBJ2-3	once	TGCGCCAGCAGTGCGGATACGCAGTATTTT	CASSADTQYF
13	-	TRBV5-5	TRBJ2-7	-	TGTGCCAGCAGCTTGGTTCAGACCTACGAGCAGTACTTC	CASSLVQTYEQYF
15	-	TRBV28	TRBJ2-7	once	TGTGCCAGCAGCTTCCTCCAGACAGAACCCTACGAGCAGTACTTC	CASSFLQTEPYEQYF
15	TRBD1	TRBV14	TRBJ2-5	-	TGTGCCAGCAGCGCCTATACAGGGGGTAGGGAGACCCAGTACTTC	CASSAYTGGRETQYF
14	-	TRBV4-1	TRBJ2-7	-	TGCGCCAGCAGCAAAGCGGGCCCCTCCTACGAGCAGTACTTC	CASSKAGPSYEQYF
13	-	TRBV5-1	TRBJ2-1	-	TGCGCCAGCAGCGCGCACCTGGGAGATGAGCAGTTCTTC	CASSAHLGDEQFF
13	-	TRBV19	TRBJ1-1	once	TGTGCCAGTCAGACAGAAATGAACACTGAAGCTTTCTTT	CASQTEMNTEAFF
13	-	TRBV9	TRBJ2-2	-	TGTGCCAGCGGACCAGGCCATACCGGGGAGCTGTTTTTT	CASGPGHTGELFF
16	-	TRBV19	TRBJ2-1	-	TGTGCCAGTAGTATGGAACGGGAGAGGTCCTACAATGAGCAGTTCTTC	CASSMERERSYNEQFF
12	TRBD1	TRBV6-1	TRBJ2-7	-	TGTGCCGTGCAGGGGGCCTCCTACGAGCAGTACTTC	CAVQGASYEQYF
15	-	TRBV28	TRBJ1-4	-	TGTGCCAGCAGTCCTCTGGGGGTGTCGGGTGAAAAACTGTTTTTT	CASSPLGVSGEKLFF
15	-	TRBV10-3	TRBJ2-1	-	TGTGCCATCAGTGTTACAGGGACCTCCTACAATGAGCAGTTCTTC	CAISVTGTSYNEQFF
13	-	TRBV19	TRBJ2-1	-	TGTGCCAGTAGTATACAGGGATACAATGAGCAGTTCTTC	CASSIQGYNEQFF
11	TRBD1	TRBV29-1	TRBJ2-7	-	TGCAGCGGTGGACAGGGGAACGAGCAGTACTTC	CSGGQGNEQYF
14	-	TRBV9	TRBJ2-7	once	TGTGCCAGCAGCGTAGAGGACAACTCCTACGAGCAGTACTTC	CASSVEDNSYEQYF
13	-	TRBV7-9	TRBJ2-7	-	TGTGCCAGCAGCTCTAAGGGGGAATACGAGCAGTACTTC	CASSSKGEYEQYF
13	-	TRBV28	TRBJ2-1	-	TGTGCCAGCAGTTTTGTTGGGCCGAATGAGCAGTTCTTC	CASSFVGPNEQFF
14	-	TRBV19	TRBJ2-3	-	TGTGCCAGTAGTATAACAGGGCTCACAGATACGCAGTATTTT	CASSITGLTDTQYF
14	-	TRBV6-6	TRBJ1-5	-	TGTGCCAGCAGTTACGACAGGAGCAATCAGCCCCAGCATTTT	CASSYDRSNQPQHF